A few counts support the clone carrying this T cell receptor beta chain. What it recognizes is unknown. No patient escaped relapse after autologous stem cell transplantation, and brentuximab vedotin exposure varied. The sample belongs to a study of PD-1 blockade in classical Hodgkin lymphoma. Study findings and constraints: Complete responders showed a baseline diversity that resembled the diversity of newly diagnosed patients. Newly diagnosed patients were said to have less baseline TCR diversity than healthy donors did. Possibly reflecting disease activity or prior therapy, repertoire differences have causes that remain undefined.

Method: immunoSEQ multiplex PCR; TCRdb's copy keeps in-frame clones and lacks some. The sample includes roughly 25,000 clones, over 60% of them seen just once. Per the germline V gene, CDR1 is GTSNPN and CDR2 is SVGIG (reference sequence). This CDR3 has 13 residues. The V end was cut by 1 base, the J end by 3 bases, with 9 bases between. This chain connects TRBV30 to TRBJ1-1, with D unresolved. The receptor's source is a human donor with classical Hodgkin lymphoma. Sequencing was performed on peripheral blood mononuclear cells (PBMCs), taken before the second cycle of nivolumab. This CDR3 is CAWSGQRDTEAFF. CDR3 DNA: TGTGCCTGGAGTGGACAAAGGGACACTGAAGCTTTCTTT. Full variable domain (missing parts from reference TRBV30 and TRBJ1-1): SQTIHQWPATLVQPVGSPLSLECTVEGTSNPNLYWYRQAAGRGLQLLFYSVGIGQISSEVPQNLSASRPQDRQFILSSKKLLLSDSGFYLCAWSGQRDTEAFFGQGTRLTVV.